Below, 4 T cell receptor beta chains from the same sample are listed, as sequenced in a study of tumor-infiltrating lymphocytes in primary liver carcinoma. Synthesis of TCR beta cDNA was carried out from about 540 ng total RNA with a constant-region primer. Three nested multiplex PCR rounds of slightly modified ARM-PCR generated TCR beta libraries. The first two PCR rounds, roughly 9 cycles each, used TRBV1-TRBV30 forward primers and a C-beta reverse primer. MiXCR was run by TCRdb on the multiplex PCR reads, yielding one entry per CDR3 protein. The sample lists 100,000 or so distinct CDR3 sequences, 55% to 70% occurring once. From roughly 21-30 mg of unsorted bulk tissue, DNA and RNA were co-extracted together. Material: liver tumor tissue from sampling region 5. The subset: tumor region T5, tumor centre. The receptor set was obtained from a woman in her sixties or seventies with primary liver carcinoma and hepatitis B virus infection.

Remarks on this clonotype: This sequence may be a read error, since a much larger clone differs from it by one base. The J gene is TRBJ2-7, the V gene TRBV11-2; D is tentatively TRBD1 or TRBD2 (5 bases each). This CDR3 contains 15 residues. Germline CDR1 is SGHAT and CDR2 is FQNNGV. The V end was cut by 5 bases, the J end by 3 bases, with 17 bases between. The CDR3 coding sequence is TGTGCCAGCAGCCTCCAGGACATGGGAGTCTACGAGCAGTACTTC. It encodes CASSLQDMGVYEQYF.

The sample holds a few counts of this clonotype. This chain links TRBV7-9 with TRBJ2-3; 7 nucleotides agree with TRBD2. The ends lost 5 bases at V and 4 bases at J; junction bases unmatched: 6. Germline loops: CDR1 SEHNR, CDR2 FQNEAQ (reference sequence). The CDR3 runs 14 residues. The DNA of the CDR3 is TGTGCCAGCAGCCCCCTAGGGAGGGCAGATACGCAGTATTTT. Encoded protein: CASSPLGRADTQYF. The variable domain in full, completed from reference TRBV7-9 and TRBJ2-3, reads DTGVSQNPRHKITKRGQNVTFRCDPISEHNRLYWYRQTLGQGPEFLTYFQNEAQLEKSRLLSDRFSAERPKGSFSTLEIQRTEQGDSAMYLCASSPLGRADTQYFGPGTRLTVL.

Comment on this clonotype: With a much larger clone just one base away, this may be a read error. The V and J genes are TRBV5-1 and TRBJ2-7; TRBD2 matches 12 bases. This CDR3 has 15 residues. The germline CDR1 and CDR2 sequences are SGHRS and YFSETQ. CDR3 sequence reads: CTSSLELAGGGEQYF. DNA of the CDR3: TGCACCAGCAGCTTGGAACTAGCGGGAGGAGGCGAGCAGTACTTC.

This clonotype was seen once. At one of its ends the junction is not consistent with the germline gene, which may arise from a read error. The chain carries TRBV11-2 and TRBJ2-2, with D perhaps being TRBD1 or TRBD2 (6 bases each). The germline V gene encodes CDR1 SGHAT and CDR2 FQNNGV. CDR3 length equals 17 residues. The DNA for the CDR3 is TGTACCAGCAGCCCAGCAGGCAGGGGACTTGTCACCGGGGAGCTGCTTTTT. The encoded protein is CTSSPAGRGLVTGELLF.